The TCR beta chain under discussion was sequenced for a study of cytomegalovirus exposure and HLA in healthy donors. Deletions cut 4 bases from V and 8 bases from J, with 15 bases between. This CDR3 spans 13 amino acids. Germline V gene lookup returns CDR1 SGHNT and CDR2 YYREEE (reference sequence). A multiplex PCR was run with 60 Vbeta primers and 13 Jbeta primers. Only in-frame clones appear in the TCRdb table, and some are missing; sequencing was by immunoSEQ multiplex PCR. The table lists about 170,000 clones, roughly two thirds of them singletons. This clone has only a few counts. This clonotype was obtained from a woman younger than 30 in good health and CMV-seropositive. V is TRBV5-4 and J is TRBJ1-2; D is undetermined. Sequenced sample: PBMCs. The CDR3 loop is CASSPGLHLGYTF. The CDR3 DNA reads as TGTGCCAGCAGCCCTGGACTTCATTTGGGCTACACCTTC.